A single sample is the source of the 8 T cell receptor beta chains below, sequenced in a study of T cell responses to AZD1222 COVID-19 vaccine. Sequencing used immunoSEQ multiplex PCR; TCRdb keeps in-frame clones, though not all of them. The table records more than 150,000 clones, roughly 92% of them present only once. Sequences were derived from peripheral blood, sampled on day 0 of AZD1222 vaccination. All receptors derive from an adult in good health.

This CDR3 is CASSPYNEQFF. As DNA, the CDR3 is TGTGCCAGCAGCCCCTACAATGAGCAGTTCTTC. The V call is TRBV6-2 or TRBV6-3, the J call TRBJ2-1; no reliable D call. Per the germline V gene, CDR1 is MNHEY and CDR2 is SVGEGT. V shed 6 bases and J shed 2 bases, with 2 bases lying between them. CDR3 size: 11 residues.

The chain is built from TRBV12-3 or TRBV12-4 and TRBJ1-4, with a tentative D call TRBD1 (5 bases). There are 12 residues in the CDR3. V lost 5 bases, J lost 7 bases, and 8 bases lay in between. The CDR3 nucleotides are TGTGCCAGCAGTACAGGCTTTGAAAAACTGTTTTTT. It encodes CASSTGFEKLFF.

The J gene is TRBJ2-3, the V gene TRBV5-4; TRBD1 or TRBD2 may be the D gene (6 bases each). Per the germline V gene, CDR1 is SGHNT and CDR2 is YYREEE (reference sequence). The V end was cut by 8 bases, the J end by 3 bases, with 13 bases between. This CDR3 is built from 13 residues. CDR3 coding DNA: TGTGCCAGTTTACAGGGAGGAACAGATACGCAGTATTTT. Translating gives CASLQGGTDTQYF.

This clone came up once. The rearrangement links TRBV19 to TRBJ2-6, with D perhaps TRBD2 (7 bases). Germline V CDR1 and CDR2: LNHDA, SQIVND (reference sequence). V gave up 4 bases and J gave up 3 bases, with 16 bases separating them. The CDR3 is made up of 17 amino acids. The chain's CDR3 is CASSKLRGALGANVLTF. CDR3 DNA sequence: TGTGCCAGTAGTAAACTTCGGGGGGCGCTTGGGGCCAACGTCCTGACTTTC. The full variable domain, its missing parts supplied by reference TRBV19 and TRBJ2-6, is DGGITQSPKYLFRKEGQNVTLSCEQNLNHDAMYWYRQDPGQGLRLIYYSQIVNDFQKGDIAEGYSVSREKKESFPLTVTSAQKNPTAFYLCASSKLRGALGANVLTFGAGSRLTVL.

CDR3 DNA sequence: TGTGCCAGCAGTGACGACACTAACTATGGCTACACCTTC. This translates into CASSDDTNYGYTF. This chain joins TRBV6-4 and TRBJ1-2; D uncertain. The CDR3 totals 13 residues. Trimming removed 2 bases from V and 0 bases from J, with 4 bases in between. Per the germline V gene, CDR1 is MRHNA and CDR2 is SNTAGT.

J is TRBJ1-1 and V is TRBV19, with a weak D call TRBD1 (5 bases). The CDR3 is 14 residues long. Germline values: CDR1 LNHDA, CDR2 SQIVND (reference sequence). V dropped 5 bases and J dropped 9 bases, with 19 bases sitting between them. The CDR3: CASSFGTATSKAFF. In DNA form, the CDR3 reads TGTGCCAGTAGTTTCGGGACGGCAACAAGTAAAGCTTTCTTT.

The chain joins TRBV4-2 to TRBJ1-4; tentative D call: TRBD1 (5 bases). V lost 0 bases and J lost 8, with 13 bases in between. Looked up from germline, CDR1 is LGHNA and CDR2 is YNFKEQ. CDR3 length: 15 residues. The CDR3 DNA follows: TGTGCCAGCAGCCAAGAGACAGTATCCGGAGAAAAACTGTTTTTT. This sequence encodes CASSQETVSGEKLFF.

CDR3 residues: CASSLASSGSTDTQYF. The CDR3 DNA sequence: TGTGCCAGCAGCTTAGCGAGTTCGGGTAGCACAGATACGCAGTATTTT. The gene calls are TRBV7-9 and TRBJ2-3, with unresolved D. Germline V gene lookup returns CDR1 SEHNR and CDR2 FQNEAQ (reference sequence). The CDR3 consists of 16 residues. V was clipped by 0 bases and J by 0 bases, with 10 bases between them.